The 30 T cell receptor beta chains below all came from one sample that was sequenced in a study of T cells in Graves' hyperthyroidism and ophthalmopathy. Amplified TCR beta CDR3 regions came from RNA transcripts. Researchers ran a first-round RT-PCR on the TCR CDR3 using the HTBI primer set. TCRdb reprocessed the multiplex PCR reads via MiXCR and lists one record per CDR3 protein. The sample records around 450,000 distinct CDR3 sequences, roughly 13% being singletons. The source material was blood. The receptors stem from a young woman with Graves' hyperthyroidism.

This clonotype was counted only a few times. The rearrangement joins TRBV5-1 to TRBJ2-2; D gene ambiguous. V lost 0 bases and J lost 4, with 10 bases in between. CDR3 length: 15 amino acids. Per germline, CDR1 SGHRS and CDR2 YFSETQ. The CDR3 protein is CASSLVGRSTGELFF. The DNA of the CDR3 is TGCGCCAGCAGCTTGGTAGGGCGGAGCACCGGGGAGCTGTTTTTT.

Concerning this clonotype: The missing conserved phenylalanine or tryptophan at the end of this CDR3 makes a read error likely. CDR3 nucleotide sequence: TGTGCCAGCAGCCACAGGACTAGCGGGAGACCCAACGAGCAGTACCTC. This encodes CASSHRTSGRPNEQYL. The chain employs TRBV4-2 and TRBJ2-7, with TRBD2 matching 13 bases. Germline V gene data show CDR1 as LGHNA and CDR2 as YNFKEQ. This CDR3 is 16 amino acids long. The V segment lost 3 bases and the J segment 5 bases; nucleotides outside the gene matches: 7.

The chain has TRBV6-2 or TRBV6-3 and TRBJ2-1, with TRBD1 as a possible D gene (8 bases). The CDR3 is 19 amino acids. In germline, CDR1 is MNHEY, CDR2 SVGEGT. V gave up 2 bases and J gave up 2 bases, with 22 bases separating them. DNA of the CDR3: TGTGCCAGCAGTTACGACAGGGGCGATACTAGCGAAACCTACAATGAGCAGTTCTTC. Protein sequence: CASSYDRGDTSETYNEQFF.

The chain carries TRBV28 and TRBJ2-1; 16 nucleotides agree with TRBD2. With V trimmed by 6 bases and J by 10 bases, 6 bases remained unmatched. CDR1 MDHEN and CDR2 SYDVKM come from the germline V gene. This CDR3 contains 15 residues. CDR3 DNA: TGTGCCAGCAGCCGAGGGACTAGCGGGAGGGTAGAGCAGTTCTTC. Translating gives CASSRGTSGRVEQFF. Using reference TRBV28 and TRBJ2-1 for the parts outside the CDR3, the full variable domain is DVKVTQSSRYLVKRTGEKVFLECVQDMDHENMFWYRQDPGLGLRLIYFSYDVKMKEKGDIPEGYSVSREKKERFSLILESASTNQTSMYLCASSRGTSGRVEQFFGPGTRLTVL.

In its sample, this clonotype was seen many times. The chain is built from TRBV20-1 and TRBJ2-2; 10 positions agree with TRBD2. V lost 1 base to trimming and J lost 1 base; unmatched junction nucleotides: 9. This CDR3 has 18 amino acids. Germline CDR1 and CDR2: DFQATT and SNEGSKA (reference sequence). The chain's CDR3 is CSARVYPPSGRNTGELFF. The CDR3 DNA sequence: TGCAGTGCTAGAGTATACCCCCCTAGCGGGAGGAACACCGGGGAGCTGTTTTTT.

The V and J genes are TRBV7-9 and TRBJ2-3; tentative D call: TRBD2 (5 bases). Trimming took 6 bases from V and 1 from J, leaving 8 bases between them. Germline V gives CDR1 SEHNR, CDR2 FQNEAQ (reference sequence). The CDR3 has 13 amino acids. The CDR3 DNA follows: TGTGCCAGCAGGTTCGGGGGCACAGATACGCAGTATTTT. This encodes CASRFGGTDTQYF. Full variable domain (missing parts from reference TRBV7-9 and TRBJ2-3): DTGVSQNPRHKITKRGQNVTFRCDPISEHNRLYWYRQTLGQGPEFLTYFQNEAQLEKSRLLSDRFSAERPKGSFSTLEIQRTEQGDSAMYLCASRFGGTDTQYFGPGTRLTVL.

This clonotype was seen many times. V is TRBV20-1 and J is TRBJ2-7; no firm D call. The CDR3 is 14 amino acids. Germline CDR1 reads DFQATT; CDR2 reads SNEGSKA (reference sequence). V lost 3 bases and J 4 bases, leaving 16 bases between the germline ends. CDR3 region: CSASSTTTAYEQYF. The CDR3 coding sequence is TGCAGTGCTAGCTCAACCACTACCGCTTACGAGCAGTACTTC.

The V call is TRBV4-3, the J call TRBJ2-7, with D possibly matching TRBD1 (6 bases). Trimming left V 3 bases short and J 5 bases short, with 11 bases between. Germline values: CDR1 LGHNA, CDR2 YSLEER. CDR3 size: 13 residues. The CDR3 DNA reads TGCGCCAGCAGCCAGACAGGACTCGACGAGCAGTACTTC. Translating it yields CASSQTGLDEQYF.

This clonotype has a handful of counts. The chain is built from TRBV19 and TRBJ1-2, with D possibly matching TRBD1 (6 bases). V was pared by 6 bases and J by 8 bases, with 13 bases between. The CDR3 contains 12 residues. Germline-derived CDR1 and CDR2 are LNHDA and SQIVND (reference sequence). The CDR3 region has the DNA TGTGCCAGTAGCCCCCAGACAGGCGGCTACACCTTC. This codes for CASSPQTGGYTF.

This clonotype was found a few times. This rearrangement joins TRBV27 to TRBJ2-7, with a tentative D call TRBD1 (5 bases). The CDR3 runs 14 residues. CDR1 and CDR2 from the germline V gene are MNHEY and SMNVEV (reference sequence). The ends were cut back, 5 bases at V and 3 bases at J, with 14 bases in the middle. The CDR3 protein is CASSLTPDSYEQYF. CDR3 bases: TGTGCCAGCAGTCTGACCCCTGACAGCTACGAGCAGTACTTC.

There are many counts of this clonotype. This chain connects TRBV30 to TRBJ2-5, with 8 nucleotides matching TRBD1. V was clipped by 5 bases and J by 9 bases; unmatched bases: 17. This CDR3 has 15 residues. Germline V gene lookup returns CDR1 GTSNPN and CDR2 SVGIG (reference sequence). The CDR3 DNA follows: TGTGCCTGGGACAATACCGGGACAGGCACCGGGGCCCAGTACTTC. Its protein product is CAWDNTGTGTGAQYF.

In its sample, this clonotype was seen once. The chain combines TRBV19 with TRBJ2-6; D is undetermined. The CDR3 sequence is 14 residues long. The germline gives CDR1 LNHDA, CDR2 SQIVND (reference sequence). Trimming removed 4 bases at V and 3 bases at J, with 7 bases between. The CDR3 reads CASSNWGGANVLTF. The CDR3 coding sequence is TGTGCCAGTAGTAACTGGGGTGGGGCCAACGTCCTGACTTTC.

There are many counts of this clonotype. The chain couples TRBV6-5 to TRBJ1-5; D call uncertain. The CDR3 has 14 amino acids. Germline V lookup: CDR1 MNHEY, CDR2 SVGAGI. V was trimmed by 2 bases and J by 1 base, leaving 6 bases between them. CDR3 coding DNA: TGTGCCAGCAGTTACACGGACAGCAATCAGCCCCAGCATTTT. Protein sequence: CASSYTDSNQPQHF.

This clonotype has just a few counts. This chain joins TRBV30 and TRBJ1-5; perhaps TRBD1 as D (5 bases). V lost 2 bases, J lost 6 bases, and 11 bases lay in between. Germline V gene data show CDR1 as GTSNPN and CDR2 as SVGIG (reference sequence). CDR3 length: 13 residues. CDR3 DNA sequence: TGTGCCTGGAGTAACGGGGCAGGTCAGCCCCAGCATTTT. Protein product: CAWSNGAGQPQHF. Supplemented by reference TRBV30 and TRBJ1-5, the full variable domain reads SQTIHQWPATLVQPVGSPLSLECTVEGTSNPNLYWYRQAAGRGLQLLFYSVGIGQISSEVPQNLSASRPQDRQFILSSKKLLLSDSGFYLCAWSNGAGQPQHFGDGTRLSIL.

This clonotype was picked up a small number of times. The V and J genes are TRBV6-1 and TRBJ1-3; tentatively, D is TRBD1 (5 bases). Trimming removed 3 bases from V and 0 bases from J, with 18 bases in between. Per the germline V gene, CDR1 is MNHNS and CDR2 is SASEGT. The CDR3 has 18 amino acids. The CDR3 bases are TGTGCCAGCAGTGATTACCCCGGGACGTTGGTCTCTGGAAACACCATATATTTT. Translated: CASSDYPGTLVSGNTIYF.

This clonotype was observed at least ten times. The chain is built from TRBV27 and TRBJ2-1, with D possibly TRBD1 on 5 matching bases. CDR1 and CDR2 (germline): MNHEY, SMNVEV (reference sequence). This CDR3 comprises 15 residues. V was clipped by 6 bases and J by 7 bases, with 19 bases between them. The CDR3 loop reads CASSPAKGLKNEQFF. DNA of the CDR3: TGTGCCAGCAGCCCCGCTAAGGGGCTGAAGAATGAGCAGTTCTTC.

The V call is TRBV9, the J call TRBJ2-3; D perhaps matches TRBD2 (5 bases). The germline gives CDR1 SGDLS, CDR2 YYNGEE. V was clipped by 0 bases and J by 1 base, with 18 bases between them. CDR3 length equals 18 residues. The CDR3 spells CASSVGGLRAVGTDTQYF. The CDR3 coding sequence is TGTGCCAGCAGCGTAGGAGGTCTCCGAGCGGTGGGCACAGATACGCAGTATTTT.

The chain has TRBV6-1 and TRBJ2-2; D remains unclear. Looked up from germline, CDR1 is MNHNS and CDR2 is SASEGT. Trimming removed 5 bases at V and 1 base at J, with 17 bases between. There are 17 residues in the CDR3. CDR3 loop: CASSNRRGRVNTGELFF. The DNA of the CDR3 is TGTGCCAGCAGTAATCGACGTGGTCGCGTGAACACCGGGGAGCTGTTTTTT.

This clonotype was seen repeatedly, ten times or more. The chain couples TRBV7-3 to TRBJ1-1; D might be TRBD1 (5 bases). This CDR3 comprises 13 residues. CDR1 is SGHTA and CDR2 is FQGTGA in the germline V gene. V lost 5 bases and J lost 3, with 10 bases in between. For the CDR3, the DNA is TGTGCCAGCAGCCACGGGGGGGACACTGAAGCTTTCTTT. This translates into CASSHGGDTEAFF.

This clonotype was observed at least ten times. The V call is TRBV28, the J call TRBJ2-7; TRBD1 matches 7 bases. The CDR3 covers 15 residues. V trimming: 5 bases; J trimming: 6 bases; junction bases outside the gene matches: 13. The V gene's germline CDR1 is MDHEN and CDR2 SYDVKM. The CDR3 loop is CASSASYRGTGEQYF. Here the CDR3 DNA reads TGTGCCAGCAGTGCATCCTACAGGGGAACGGGCGAGCAGTACTTC.

This clonotype was seen many times. The chain is built from TRBV5-1 and TRBJ1-5, with unresolved D. Germline values: CDR1 SGHRS, CDR2 YFSETQ. V lost 0 bases and J lost 0, with 7 bases in between. The CDR3 has 15 residues. CDR3 bases: TGCGCCAGCAGCTTGGATGGGGTTAGCAATCAGCCCCAGCATTTT. Translation gives CASSLDGVSNQPQHF.

A single count supports this clonotype. The chain joins TRBV6-2 or TRBV6-3 to TRBJ2-7; D perhaps matches TRBD2 (5 bases). The CDR3 is made up of 12 amino acids. The germline V gene encodes CDR1 MNHEY and CDR2 SVGEGT. The V gene lost 5 bases and the J gene lost 5 bases, with 10 bases spanning the gap. As DNA, the CDR3 is TGTGCCAGCAGTCATAACGGGGACGAGCAGTACTTC. Its protein product is CASSHNGDEQYF.

At least ten counts were recorded for this clonotype. The chain employs TRBV18 and TRBJ2-5, with a tentative D call TRBD1 (6 bases). Germline CDR1 is KGHSH and CDR2 is LQKENI. The CDR3 extends over 15 amino acids. Trimming left V 2 bases short and J 1 base short, with 11 bases between. The DNA of the CDR3 is TGTGCCAGCTCACCAGGACAGTCGCTCCAAGAGACCCAGTACTTC. The encoded protein is CASSPGQSLQETQYF. Full variable domain (rest looked up from reference TRBV18 and TRBJ2-5): NAGVMQNPRHLVRRRGQEARLRCSPMKGHSHVYWYRQLPEEGLKFMVYLQKENIIDESGMPKERFSAEFPKEGPSILRIQQVVRGDSAAYFCASSPGQSLQETQYFGPGTRLLVL.

The V and J genes are TRBV27 and TRBJ1-1; perhaps TRBD1 as D (5 bases). The CDR3 consists of 14 residues. V shed 5 bases and J shed 4 bases, with 14 bases lying between them. Looked up from germline, CDR1 is MNHEY and CDR2 is SMNVEV (reference sequence). The CDR3 coding sequence is TGTGCCAGCAGTAGTGGGGGATTGGGCACTGAAGCTTTCTTT. Translation gives CASSSGGLGTEAFF.

The chain has TRBV6-1 and TRBJ1-1; D remains ambiguous. Germline V gene data show CDR1 as MNHNS and CDR2 as SASEGT. The length of the CDR3 is 11 residues. Trimming pared 5 bases from V and 7 bases from J, leaving 8 bases between. DNA for the CDR3: TGTGCCAGCAGTTTCGGGATTGAAGCTTTCTTT. This codes for CASSFGIEAFF.

This clonotype was observed many times. The chain has TRBV11-2 and TRBJ2-1, with TRBD2 as a possible D gene (5 bases). The CDR3 has 17 residues. The V gene's germline CDR1 is SGHAT and CDR2 FQNNGV. V shed 2 bases and J shed 1 base, with 15 bases lying between them. The chain's CDR3 is CASSLREVWESYNEQFF. CDR3 DNA sequence: TGTGCCAGCAGCTTAAGGGAAGTCTGGGAGTCCTACAATGAGCAGTTCTTC.

In this sample, this clonotype turned up many times. The CDR3 here is CASSPRGSLSPYEQYF. The DNA for the CDR3 is TGTGCCAGCAGCCCTCGAGGGAGTCTCTCCCCCTACGAGCAGTACTTC. The rearrangement joins TRBV3-1 to TRBJ2-7, with D perhaps TRBD2 (5 bases). Between the trimmed V and J ends, which lost 4 bases and 2 bases, there was a span of 18 bases. There are 16 residues in the CDR3. Germline V gene lookup returns CDR1 LGHDT and CDR2 YNNKEL (reference sequence).

The V and J genes are TRBV13 and TRBJ2-1, with 13 positions matching TRBD2. J lost 8 bases, V lost 1 base, and 5 bases had no gene match. This CDR3 region has 16 residues. Germline V gene sequence: CDR1 PRHDT, CDR2 FYEKMQ (reference sequence). The CDR3 region is CASSLATSGRRDEQFF. The DNA for the CDR3 is TGTGCCAGCAGCTTAGCGACTAGCGGGAGGAGGGATGAGCAGTTCTTC.

This clonotype was counted ten times or more. This sequence joins TRBV28 and TRBJ2-7; D is possibly TRBD1 (6 bases). The CDR3 covers 16 residues. The V end was cut by 3 bases, the J end by 4 bases, with 19 bases between. Germline CDR1 and CDR2: MDHEN and SYDVKM. The CDR3 DNA sequence: TGTGCCAGCAGTTTCTCGCTTAGACAGGTGGGGTACGAGCAGTACTTC. It translates to CASSFSLRQVGYEQYF.

This clonotype was counted between two and nine times. J is TRBJ2-2 and V is TRBV7-2; the D gene is possibly TRBD1 (5 bases). Trimming stripped 6 bases from V and 0 bases from J, with 11 bases between. This CDR3 is 15 amino acids long. The germline V gene has CDR1 SGHTA and CDR2 FQGNSA. The CDR3 reads CASRRTRANTGELFF. CDR3 DNA: TGTGCCAGCAGGAGGACAAGAGCGAACACCGGGGAGCTGTTTTTT.